The 17 T cell receptor beta chains below were found in one sample sequenced in a study of cytomegalovirus exposure and HLA in healthy donors (dated by TCRdb to 2017 to 2019). Preparation of the library involved the immunoSEQ multiplex PCR assay. For the multiplex PCR, a mixture combining 60 forward primers for TCR Vbeta segments and 13 reverse primers for TCR Jbeta segments was used. TCRdb carries this immuneACCESS record with in-frame sequences only. Its versions omit some clonotypes, under half of them owing to an unresolved V gene in the studies checked, with the rest unexplained. This sample comprises some 85,000 clones, about 80% of them detected only once. Together, the top ten hold 1.3% to 1.5% of the sample. The specimen sequenced was PBMCs. The source is a male donor in good health and CMV-seronegative.

This sequence joins TRBV4-3 and TRBJ2-3; 9 bases match TRBD1. V dropped 1 base and J dropped 0; count of bases not matched to a gene: 5. The CDR3 contains 17 residues. CDR1 and CDR2 (germline): LGHNA, YSLEER. This chain's CDR3 is CASSQGYRGRSTDTQYF. The CDR3 DNA sequence: TGCGCCAGCAGCCAAGGTTACAGGGGGCGAAGCACAGATACGCAGTATTTT.

CDR3 nucleotides: TGTGCCAGCAGCTTACGAGGCTCAGGGGGAAGGGGTGCCAATCAGCCCCAGCATTTT. It yields the protein CASSLRGSGGRGANQPQHF. The chain combines TRBV7-2 with TRBJ1-5; 7 nucleotides align to TRBD1. Germline V gives CDR1 SGHTA, CDR2 FQGNSA. Trimming at V came to 2 bases and at J to 3 bases, leaving 16 bases not matched to a gene. CDR3 length: 19 residues.

This clone showed up just once. The chain couples TRBV9 to TRBJ1-1, with 7 bases aligning to TRBD1. Per the germline V gene, CDR1 is SGDLS and CDR2 is YYNGEE. This CDR3 spans 13 amino acids. J lost 8 bases, V lost 4 bases, and 8 bases had no gene match. The CDR3 coding sequence is TGTGCCAGCAGCACCCCACAGGGGCGCGAAGCTTTCTTT. Encoded protein: CASSTPQGREAFF. Full variable domain (outside the CDR3, taken from reference TRBV9 and TRBJ1-1): DSGVTQTPKHLITATGQRVTLRCSPRSGDLSVYWYQQSLDQGLQFLIQYYNGEERAKGNILERFSAQQFPDLHSELNLSSLELGDSALYFCASSTPQGREAFFGQGTRLTVV.

V is TRBV10-3 and J is TRBJ1-2; TRBD1 is a possible D gene (5 bases). The length of the CDR3 is 14 residues. Germline V gene lookup returns CDR1 ENHRY and CDR2 SYGVKD. V lost 7 bases and J 3 bases, leaving 15 bases between the germline ends. CDR3 sequence reads: CAITSTDTDYGYTF. DNA for the CDR3: TGTGCCATCACCTCGACGGACACCGACTATGGCTACACCTTC.

V usage is TRBV6-5 and J usage is TRBJ1-5, with 8 bases identical to TRBD1. The CDR3 spans 15 residues. The V gene end was trimmed by 7 bases and the J gene end by 1 base; junction bases not matched to a gene: 6. Looked up from germline, CDR1 is MNHEY and CDR2 is SVGAGI. The CDR3 bases are TGTGCCAGCAAAATCCAGGGGGCCAGCAATCAGCCCCAGCATTTT. Its translation is CASKIQGASNQPQHF.

This sequence joins TRBV27 and TRBJ1-5, with unresolved D. Trimming cost V 3 bases and J 0 bases, with 6 bases left between them. Germline V CDR1 and CDR2: MNHEY, SMNVEV (reference sequence). The CDR3 runs to 14 residues. The CDR3 DNA reads as TGTGCCAGCAGTTTTGACTTTAGCAATCAGCCCCAGCATTTT. Protein product: CASSFDFSNQPQHF.

The CDR3 is CSALYRGNTGELFF. CDR3 coding DNA: TGCAGCGCGTTGTACAGGGGTAACACCGGGGAGCTGTTTTTT. The chain combines TRBV29-1 with TRBJ2-2; 7 bases agree with TRBD1. Looked up from germline, CDR1 is SQVTM and CDR2 is ANQGSEA. The V and J ends lost 7 bases and 2 bases, in that order; junction bases with no gene match: 7. The CDR3 is 14 residues long.

The chain is built from TRBV18 and TRBJ1-1; D is perhaps TRBD1 (6 bases). Germline lookup yields CDR1 KGHSH and CDR2 LQKENI. The germline V and J ends were trimmed by 6 bases and 1 base, with 9 bases remaining between them. The CDR3 runs 13 residues. The CDR3, as DNA: TGTGCCAGCTCCCTGGACAGGAACACTGAAGCTTTCTTT. It is translated as CASSLDRNTEAFF.

This clone has a handful of counts. This chain connects TRBV11-2 to TRBJ2-7; D may be TRBD2 (6 bases). Trimming removed 3 bases at V and 3 bases at J, with 15 bases between. The germline gives CDR1 SGHAT, CDR2 FQNNGV. The CDR3 runs to 15 residues. CDR3 sequence (DNA): TGTGCCAGCAGCTTCTACCGGGACTTTAACTACGAGCAGTACTTC. Residues: CASSFYRDFNYEQYF.

This clone was seen only once. The rearrangement joins TRBV29-1 to TRBJ2-4, with TRBD1 matching 7 bases. The CDR3 contains 14 residues. In germline, CDR1 is SQVTM, CDR2 ANQGSEA. Trimming took 7 bases from V and 0 from J; bases not matched to a gene: 6. The CDR3: CSARTGLAKNIQYF. As DNA, the CDR3 is TGCAGCGCCCGGACAGGACTAGCCAAAAACATTCAGTACTTC.

The chain links TRBV11-2 to TRBJ2-2; no reliable D call. This CDR3 spans 13 amino acids. The V end was cut by 4 bases, the J end by 2 bases, with 5 bases between. Germline lookup yields CDR1 SGHAT and CDR2 FQNNGV. The CDR3 DNA follows: TGTGCCAGCAGCTCTCTAAACACCGGGGAGCTGTTTTTT. It specifies CASSSLNTGELFF. The whole variable domain, filled in from reference TRBV11-2 and TRBJ2-2, reads EAGVAQSPRYKIIEKRQSVAFWCNPISGHATLYWYQQILGQGPKLLIQFQNNGVVDDSQLPKDRFSAERLKGVDSTLKIQPAKLEDSAVYLCASSSLNTGELFFGEGSRLTVL.

This sequence joins TRBV7-8 and TRBJ2-5, with D unresolved. TRBJ2-7 matches the DNA end more closely, so the J call is doubtful. The CDR3 is 11 residues long. CDR1 and CDR2 from the germline V gene are SGHVS and FQNEAQ. The CDR3 here is CASSFSYEQYF. The DNA of the CDR3 is TGTGCCAGCAGCTTTTCCTACGAGCAGTACTTC.

This sequence joins TRBV30 and TRBJ1-1; possible D gene TRBD1, 5 bases. V dropped 4 bases and J dropped 1 base, with 13 bases sitting between them. This CDR3 is 14 amino acids long. Per germline, CDR1 GTSNPN and CDR2 SVGIG (reference sequence). The CDR3: CAWTRWGGNTEAFF. The CDR3 DNA sequence: TGTGCCTGGACTCGTTGGGGGGGGAACACTGAAGCTTTCTTT.

V is TRBV28 and J is TRBJ2-1; the match to TRBD2 covers 7 bases. Germline trimming cut 1 base from V and 5 bases from J; bases unmatched to any gene: 11. This CDR3 has 17 amino acids. Germline CDR1 is MDHEN and CDR2 is SYDVKM. The CDR3 DNA sequence: TGTGCCAGCAGTTTATTCCGGACTAGTGGGTTCAACAATGAGCAGTTCTTC. As protein: CASSLFRTSGFNNEQFF.

The CDR3 is CASKWDRANTEAFF. In DNA, the CDR3 is TGTGCCAGCAAGTGGGACAGAGCGAACACTGAAGCTTTCTTT. The chain combines TRBV5-4 with TRBJ1-1; 7 bases agree with TRBD1. The J segment lost 1 base and the V segment lost 6 bases, leaving 6 bases of the junction unmatched. The CDR3 totals 14 residues. Germline values: CDR1 SGHNT, CDR2 YYREEE (reference sequence).

V and J are TRBV7-9 and TRBJ2-2; perhaps TRBD1 as D (6 bases). Germline CDR1 SEHNR, CDR2 FQNEAQ (reference sequence). With 5 bases removed from V and 5 bases from J, the gap between germline ends came to 9 bases. The CDR3 spans 13 residues. CDR3 coding DNA: TGTGCCAGCAGCCTTGGACAGACCGGGGAGCTGTTTTTT. Protein sequence: CASSLGQTGELFF.

The chain recombines TRBV6-5 with TRBJ2-7; possibly TRBD1 for D (5 bases). From germline, CDR1 is MNHEY and CDR2 SVGAGI. The CDR3 has 13 residues. The V end was cut by 1 base, the J end by 4 bases, with 8 bases between. CDR3 sequence: CASSYLAGYEQYF. CDR3 in DNA: TGTGCCAGCAGTTACTTGGCAGGGTACGAGCAGTACTTC.